The TCR beta chain described here comes from a study of T cell responses to AZD1222 COVID-19 vaccine. The data were produced by immunoSEQ multiplex PCR, yet TCRdb's version contains in-frame clones alone and is incomplete. This table has about 79,000 clones, 83% appearing once. V lost 1 base to trimming and J lost 2 bases, with 25 bases between them. CDR1 and CDR2 from the germline V gene are SGHDT and YYEEEE. The CDR3 length is 19 residues. J is TRBJ2-7 and V is TRBV5-6; a weak D match, TRBD2 (6 bases). The material sequenced was peripheral blood, taken 28 days after the second AZD1222 dose. This clonotype was sampled from an adult who received the AZD1222 COVID-19 vaccine. As DNA, the CDR3 is TGTGCCAGCAGCTTGCGCTTCCGGGGCCCGGGACTCTCAGCCTACGAGCAGTACTTC. Encoded protein: CASSLRFRGPGLSAYEQYF.